This T cell receptor (beta chain) derives from a study of blood T cells in healthy people across ages. Study-level points and caveats: TCR beta diversity correlated strongly with naive T cell percentage. Versus aged donors, long-lived donors had higher diversity and more naive CD4+ cells. Getting older went along with TCR beta diversity per million T cells dropping roughly linearly.

Isolated per sample were at least 6 million PBMCs. CDR3 length equals 17 residues. With 4 bases clipped from V and 0 bases from J, the junction kept 9 bases outside the gene matches. Germline assignment: CDR1 SGHDN and CDR2 FVKESK. Of note for this clonotype: The antigen is not known.

A second about 7 to 12 cycle PCR used barcoded and J-beta primers. TCRdb reanalysed the 5' RACE reads using MiXCR and keeps one entry per CDR3 protein. The profile covers approximately 830,000 distinct CDR3 sequences, with 62% appearing a single time and roughly 26% taken by the ten largest. Sequenced sample: blood. The chain carries TRBV14 and TRBJ2-4, with 7 bases identical to TRBD1. The receptor's source is a man aged 25-45 years in good health. The CDR3 is CASSPRGPQLAKNIQYF. CDR3 nucleotides: TGTGCCAGCAGCCCTAGGGGGCCCCAACTAGCCAAAAACATTCAGTACTTC.